This entry concerns a single T cell receptor beta chain. Looked up from germline, CDR1 is SGHTA and CDR2 is FQGTGA. The CDR3 runs 15 residues. Trimming shortened V by 4 bases and J by 1 base, and 13 bases separated the two germline ends. These data are taken from a study of blood T cell repertoires in COVID-19. Produced via immunoSEQ multiplex PCR; TCRdb's table is partial and in-frame only. The sample records over 200,000 clones, under 90% being singletons. Sequencing was performed on peripheral blood. This sequence originates from a man aged 55 to 70 who had recovered from COVID-19. The rearrangement uses TRBV7-3 and TRBJ1-1; possibly TRBD1 for D (6 bases). As DNA, the CDR3 is TGTGCCAGCAGCTACTCCGGGACAACGAACACTGAAGCTTTCTTT. Translated, it gives CASSYSGTTNTEAFF.